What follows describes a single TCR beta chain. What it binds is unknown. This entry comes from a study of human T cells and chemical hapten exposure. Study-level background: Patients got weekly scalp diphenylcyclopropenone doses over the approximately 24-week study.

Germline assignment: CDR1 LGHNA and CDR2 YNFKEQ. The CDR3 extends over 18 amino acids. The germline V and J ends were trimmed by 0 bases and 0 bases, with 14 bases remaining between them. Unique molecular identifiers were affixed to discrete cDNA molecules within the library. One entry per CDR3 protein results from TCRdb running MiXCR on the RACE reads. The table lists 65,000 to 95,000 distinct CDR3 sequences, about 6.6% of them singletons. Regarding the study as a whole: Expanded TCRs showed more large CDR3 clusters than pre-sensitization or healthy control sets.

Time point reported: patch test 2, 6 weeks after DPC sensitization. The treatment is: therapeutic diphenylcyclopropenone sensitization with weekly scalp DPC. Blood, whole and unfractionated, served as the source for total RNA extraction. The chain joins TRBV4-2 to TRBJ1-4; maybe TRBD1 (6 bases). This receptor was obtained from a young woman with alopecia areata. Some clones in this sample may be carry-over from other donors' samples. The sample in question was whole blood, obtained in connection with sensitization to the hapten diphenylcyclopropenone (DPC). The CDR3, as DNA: TGTGCCAGCAGCCAAGATGGGGGCGCGCGGCCAACTAATGAAAAACTGTTTTTT. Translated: CASSQDGGARPTNEKLFF.